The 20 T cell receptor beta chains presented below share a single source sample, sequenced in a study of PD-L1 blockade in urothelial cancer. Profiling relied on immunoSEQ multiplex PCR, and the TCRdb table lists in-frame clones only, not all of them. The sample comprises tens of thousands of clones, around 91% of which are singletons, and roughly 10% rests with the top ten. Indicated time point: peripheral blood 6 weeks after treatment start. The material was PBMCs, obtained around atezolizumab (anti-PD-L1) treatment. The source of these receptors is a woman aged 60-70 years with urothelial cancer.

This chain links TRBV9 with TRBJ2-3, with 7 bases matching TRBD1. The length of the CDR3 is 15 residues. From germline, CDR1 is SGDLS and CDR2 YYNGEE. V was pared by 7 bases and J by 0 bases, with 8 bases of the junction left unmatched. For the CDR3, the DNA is TGTGCCAGCTCGACCGGGACAGAGAGCACAGATACGCAGTATTTT. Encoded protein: CASSTGTESTDTQYF.

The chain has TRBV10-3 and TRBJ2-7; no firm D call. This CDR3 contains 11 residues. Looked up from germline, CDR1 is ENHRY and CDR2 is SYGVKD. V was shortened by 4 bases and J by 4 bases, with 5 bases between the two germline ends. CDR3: CAISGSYEQYF. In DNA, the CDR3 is TGTGCCATCAGTGGTTCGTACGAGCAGTACTTC.

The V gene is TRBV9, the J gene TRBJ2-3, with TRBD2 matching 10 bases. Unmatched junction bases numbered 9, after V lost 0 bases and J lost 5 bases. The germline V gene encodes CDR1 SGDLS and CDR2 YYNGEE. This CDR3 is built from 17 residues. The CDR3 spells CASSVGSSGGALDTQYF. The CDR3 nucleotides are TGTGCCAGCAGCGTAGGGTCGAGCGGGGGGGCTTTAGATACGCAGTATTTT.

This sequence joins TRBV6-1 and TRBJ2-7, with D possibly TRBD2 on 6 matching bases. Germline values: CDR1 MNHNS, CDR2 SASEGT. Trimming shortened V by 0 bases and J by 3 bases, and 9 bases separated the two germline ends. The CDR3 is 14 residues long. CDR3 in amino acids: CASSEAGDFYEQYF. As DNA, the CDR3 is TGTGCCAGCAGTGAAGCTGGGGACTTCTACGAGCAGTACTTC.

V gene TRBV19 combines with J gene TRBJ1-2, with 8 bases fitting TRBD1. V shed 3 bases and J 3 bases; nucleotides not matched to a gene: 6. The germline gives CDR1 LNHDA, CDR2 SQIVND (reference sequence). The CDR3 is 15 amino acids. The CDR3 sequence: CASSIVTGDYYGYTF. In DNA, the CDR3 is TGTGCCAGTAGTATTGTGACAGGGGATTACTATGGCTACACCTTC.

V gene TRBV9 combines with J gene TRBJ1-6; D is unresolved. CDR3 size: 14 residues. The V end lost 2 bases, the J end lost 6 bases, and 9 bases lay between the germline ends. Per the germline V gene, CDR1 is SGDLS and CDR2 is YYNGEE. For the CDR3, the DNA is TGTGCCAGCAGCGTGGCTCACATTAATTCACCCCTCCACTTT. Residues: CASSVAHINSPLHF.

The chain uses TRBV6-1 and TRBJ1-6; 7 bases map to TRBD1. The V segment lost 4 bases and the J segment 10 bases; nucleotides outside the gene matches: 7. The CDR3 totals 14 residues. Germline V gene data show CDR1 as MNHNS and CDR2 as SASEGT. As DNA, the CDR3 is TGTGCCAGCAGTGCCGTCCAGGGGGAATCACCCCTCCACTTT. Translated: CASSAVQGESPLHF.

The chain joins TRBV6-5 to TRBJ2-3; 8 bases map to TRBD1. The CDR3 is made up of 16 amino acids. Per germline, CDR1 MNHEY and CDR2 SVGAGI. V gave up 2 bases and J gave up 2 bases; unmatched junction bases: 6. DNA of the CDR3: TGTGCCAGCAGTTACCGGCAGGGGGCCTCCACAGATACGCAGTATTTT. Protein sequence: CASSYRQGASTDTQYF.

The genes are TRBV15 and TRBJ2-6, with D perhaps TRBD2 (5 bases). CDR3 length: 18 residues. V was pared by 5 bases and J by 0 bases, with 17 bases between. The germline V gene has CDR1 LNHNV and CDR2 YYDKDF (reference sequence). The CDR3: CATSARRTSSSGANVLTF. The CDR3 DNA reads TGTGCCACCAGCGCGAGGAGGACCTCGAGCTCTGGGGCCAACGTCCTGACTTTC. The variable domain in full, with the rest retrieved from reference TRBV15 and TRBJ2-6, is DAMVIQNPRYQVTQFGKPVTLSCSQTLNHNVMYWYQQKSSQAPKLLFHYYDKDFNNEADTPDNFQSRRPNTSFCFLDIRSPGLGDTAMYLCATSARRTSSSGANVLTFGAGSRLTVL.

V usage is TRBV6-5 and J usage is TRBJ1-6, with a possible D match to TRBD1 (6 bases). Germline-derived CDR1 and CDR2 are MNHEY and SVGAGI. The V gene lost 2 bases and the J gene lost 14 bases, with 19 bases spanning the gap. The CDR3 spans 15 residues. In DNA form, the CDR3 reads TGTGCCAGCAGTTACGGCAGGGACGAAGGGGGGGCCCTCCACTTT. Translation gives CASSYGRDEGGALHF.

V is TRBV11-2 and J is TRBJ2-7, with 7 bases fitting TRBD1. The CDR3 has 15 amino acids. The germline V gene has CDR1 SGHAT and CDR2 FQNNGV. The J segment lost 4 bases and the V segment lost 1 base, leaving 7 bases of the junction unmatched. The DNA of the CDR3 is TGTGCCAGCAGCTTAGGCTCGGGGACAGATTACGAGCAGTACTTC. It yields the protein CASSLGSGTDYEQYF.

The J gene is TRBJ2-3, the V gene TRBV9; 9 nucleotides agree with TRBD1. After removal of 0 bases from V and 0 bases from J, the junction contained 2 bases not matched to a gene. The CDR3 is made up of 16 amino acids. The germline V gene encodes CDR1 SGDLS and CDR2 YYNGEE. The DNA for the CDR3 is TGTGCCAGCAGCGTAGTCGGACAGGGGAGCACAGATACGCAGTATTTT. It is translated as CASSVVGQGSTDTQYF.

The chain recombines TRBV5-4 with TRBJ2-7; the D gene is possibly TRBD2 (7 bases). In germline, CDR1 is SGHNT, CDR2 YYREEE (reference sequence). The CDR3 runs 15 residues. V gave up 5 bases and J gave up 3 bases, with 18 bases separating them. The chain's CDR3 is CASRLGGGGDYEQYF. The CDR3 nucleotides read TGTGCCAGCAGACTTGGGGGCGGGGGAGACTACGAGCAGTACTTC.

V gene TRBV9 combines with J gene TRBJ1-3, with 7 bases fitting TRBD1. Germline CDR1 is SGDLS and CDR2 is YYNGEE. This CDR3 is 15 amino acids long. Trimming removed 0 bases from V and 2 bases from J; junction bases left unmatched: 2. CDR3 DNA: TGTGCCAGCAGCGTAGAACAGGGGCCTGGAAACACCATATATTTT. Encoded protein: CASSVEQGPGNTIYF.

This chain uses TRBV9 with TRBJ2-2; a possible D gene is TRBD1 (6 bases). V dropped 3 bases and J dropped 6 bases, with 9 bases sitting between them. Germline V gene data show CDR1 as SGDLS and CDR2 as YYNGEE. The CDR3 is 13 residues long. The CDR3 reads CASSEDSPGELFF. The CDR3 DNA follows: TGTGCCAGCAGCGAGGACAGCCCCGGGGAGCTGTTTTTT.

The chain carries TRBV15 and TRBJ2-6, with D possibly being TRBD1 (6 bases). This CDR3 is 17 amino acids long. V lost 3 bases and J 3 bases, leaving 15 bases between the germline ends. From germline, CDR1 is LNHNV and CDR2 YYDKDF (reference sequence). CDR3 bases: TGTGCCACCAGCAGCGGCAGGGGTGGTTTTGGGGCCAACGTCCTGACTTTC. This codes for CATSSGRGGFGANVLTF. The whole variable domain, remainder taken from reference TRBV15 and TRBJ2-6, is DAMVIQNPRYQVTQFGKPVTLSCSQTLNHNVMYWYQQKSSQAPKLLFHYYDKDFNNEADTPDNFQSRRPNTSFCFLDIRSPGLGDTAMYLCATSSGRGGFGANVLTFGAGSRLTVL.

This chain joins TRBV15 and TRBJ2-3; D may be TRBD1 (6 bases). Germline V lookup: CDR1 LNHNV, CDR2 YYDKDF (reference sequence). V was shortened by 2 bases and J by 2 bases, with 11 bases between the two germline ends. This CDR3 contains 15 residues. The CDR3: CATSRQTGFTDTQYF. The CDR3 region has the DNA TGTGCCACCAGCAGACAAACAGGGTTCACAGATACGCAGTATTTT.

The CDR3, as DNA: TGTGCCAGTAGTGCCCCCTGGACTAAGAACACCGGGGAGCTGTTTTTT. It encodes CASSAPWTKNTGELFF. V gene TRBV19 combines with J gene TRBJ2-2; the D gene is possibly TRBD2 (6 bases). Trimming cost V 5 bases and J 1 base, with 14 bases left between them. The CDR3 consists of 16 residues. Germline CDR1 reads LNHDA; CDR2 reads SQIVND (reference sequence).

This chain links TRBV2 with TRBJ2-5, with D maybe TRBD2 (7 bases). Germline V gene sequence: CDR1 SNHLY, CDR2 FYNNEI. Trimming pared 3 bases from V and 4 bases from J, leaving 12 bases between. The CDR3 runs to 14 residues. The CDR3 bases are TGTGCCAGCAGTGATGGGAGGGGGGGAGAGACCCAGTACTTC. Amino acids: CASSDGRGGETQYF.

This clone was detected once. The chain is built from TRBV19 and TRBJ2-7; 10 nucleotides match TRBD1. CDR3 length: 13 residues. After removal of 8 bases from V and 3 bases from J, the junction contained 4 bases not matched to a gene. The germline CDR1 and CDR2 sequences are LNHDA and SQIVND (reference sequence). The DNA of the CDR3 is TGTGCCAGTGGACAGGGGGAAATCTACGAGCAGTACTTC. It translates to CASGQGEIYEQYF.